The 6 T cell receptor beta chains below were found in one sample sequenced in a study of T cell responses to AZD1222 COVID-19 vaccine. Using immunoSEQ multiplex PCR, the repertoire was profiled, and TCRdb retains in-frame clones only, with some absent. The table has about 130,000 clones, roughly 82% seen once. Sequenced here: peripheral blood, sampled on day 0 of AZD1222 vaccination. The receptor source for this set is an adult in good health.

The chain uses TRBV19 and TRBJ2-7, with D unclear. This CDR3 has 14 residues. V was shortened by 6 bases and J by 0 bases, with 12 bases between the two germline ends. Per germline, CDR1 LNHDA and CDR2 SQIVND (reference sequence). CDR3 in amino acids: CASSKSRSSYEQYF. CDR3 sequence (DNA): TGTGCCAGTAGCAAATCCAGGAGCTCCTACGAGCAGTACTTC.

Concerning this clone itself: Other DNA sequences in this specimen translate into the identical CDR3. The V call is TRBV12-3 or TRBV12-4, the J call TRBJ2-7; possible D gene TRBD1, 5 bases. The CDR3 spans 13 residues. The germline V and J ends were trimmed by 2 bases and 6 bases, with 11 bases remaining between them. The CDR3: CASSLRQGGEQYF. The CDR3 DNA sequence: TGTGCCAGCAGTTTAAGGCAGGGTGGCGAGCAGTACTTC.

The chain joins TRBV27 to TRBJ1-5, with 7 nucleotides matching TRBD1. The CDR3 spans 14 residues. With 4 bases clipped from V and 4 bases from J, the junction kept 4 bases outside the gene matches. Germline lookup yields CDR1 MNHEY and CDR2 SMNVEV (reference sequence). This CDR3 reads CASSSMTGNQPQHF. DNA for the CDR3: TGTGCCAGCAGTTCTATGACAGGGAATCAGCCCCAGCATTTT.

The chain employs TRBV28 and TRBJ1-2, with D tentatively TRBD1 (6 bases). The length of the CDR3 is 16 residues. Germline CDR1 reads MDHEN; CDR2 reads SYDVKM. V lost 6 bases to trimming and J lost 3 bases, with 20 bases between them. The CDR3 sequence is CASRGLTGGLDYGYTF. CDR3 in DNA: TGTGCCAGCAGGGGGCTAACCGGGGGGCTCGACTATGGCTACACCTTC.

CDR3 sequence (DNA): TGTGCCAGCAGTTATTCGATGCATAGCAATCAGCCCCAGCATTTT. Translating gives CASSYSMHSNQPQHF. The chain employs TRBV6-6 and TRBJ1-5, with D unclear. CDR3 length: 15 residues. The germline V gene has CDR1 MNHNY and CDR2 SVGAGI (reference sequence). Trimming left V 3 bases short and J 0 bases short, with 9 bases between.

This chain's CDR3 is CASSYSEAETQYF. Here the CDR3 DNA reads TGCGCCAGCAGTTATTCAGAGGCAGAGACCCAGTACTTC. The chain employs TRBV5-1 and TRBJ2-5, with D unresolved. Germline CDR1 is SGHRS and CDR2 is YFSETQ. The CDR3 covers 13 residues. V dropped 5 bases and J dropped 4 bases, with 12 bases sitting between them. The variable domain in full, completed from reference TRBV5-1 and TRBJ2-5, reads KAGVTQTPRYLIKTRGQQVTLSCSPISGHRSVSWYQQTPGQGLQFLFEYFSETQRNKGNFPGRFSGRQFSNSRSEMNVSTLELGDSALYLCASSYSEAETQYFGPGTRLLVL.